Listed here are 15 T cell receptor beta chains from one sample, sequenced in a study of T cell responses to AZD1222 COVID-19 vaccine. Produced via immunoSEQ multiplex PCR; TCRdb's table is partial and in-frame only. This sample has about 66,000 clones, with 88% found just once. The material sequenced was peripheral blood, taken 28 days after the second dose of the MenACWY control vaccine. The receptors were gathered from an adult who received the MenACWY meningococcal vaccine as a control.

Here the CDR3 reads CASSFPPDRAYEQYF. The CDR3 bases are TGTGCCAGCAGTTTTCCCCCGGACAGGGCCTACGAGCAGTACTTC. The chain joins TRBV6-2 or TRBV6-3 to TRBJ2-7; 8 nucleotides match TRBD1. CDR1 is MNHEY, CDR2 SVGEGT, per germline. The CDR3 has 15 amino acids. Trimming at V came to 4 bases and at J to 2 bases, leaving 7 bases not matched to a gene.

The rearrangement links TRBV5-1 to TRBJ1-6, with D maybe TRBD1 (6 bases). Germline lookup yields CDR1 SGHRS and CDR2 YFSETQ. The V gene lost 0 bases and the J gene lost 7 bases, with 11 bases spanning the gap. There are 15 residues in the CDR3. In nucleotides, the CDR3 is TGCGCCAGCAGCTTGGGACAGGTGGGGAATTCACCCCTCCACTTT. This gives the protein CASSLGQVGNSPLHF.

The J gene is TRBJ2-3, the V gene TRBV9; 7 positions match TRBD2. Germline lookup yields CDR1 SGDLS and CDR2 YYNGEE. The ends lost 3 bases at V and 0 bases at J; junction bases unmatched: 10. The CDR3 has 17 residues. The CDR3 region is CASSAGLGSGSTDTQYF. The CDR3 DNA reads TGTGCCAGCAGCGCCGGGCTGGGTAGCGGGAGCACAGATACGCAGTATTTT.

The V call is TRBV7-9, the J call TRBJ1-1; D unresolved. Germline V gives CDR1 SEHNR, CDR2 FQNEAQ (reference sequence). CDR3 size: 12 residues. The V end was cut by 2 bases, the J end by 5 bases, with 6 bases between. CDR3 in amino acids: CASSLITTEAFF. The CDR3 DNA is TGTGCCAGCAGCTTAATAACGACTGAAGCTTTCTTT.

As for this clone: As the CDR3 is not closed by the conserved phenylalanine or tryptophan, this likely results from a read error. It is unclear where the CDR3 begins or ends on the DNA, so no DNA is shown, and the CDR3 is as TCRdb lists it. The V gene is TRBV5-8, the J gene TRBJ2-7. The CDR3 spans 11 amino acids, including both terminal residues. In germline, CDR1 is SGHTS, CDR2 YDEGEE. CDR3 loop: CASSLVPGAHL.

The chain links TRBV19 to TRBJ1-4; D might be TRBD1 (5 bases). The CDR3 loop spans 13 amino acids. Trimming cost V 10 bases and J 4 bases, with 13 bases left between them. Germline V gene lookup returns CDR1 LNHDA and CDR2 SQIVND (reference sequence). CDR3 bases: TGTGCCACTATCGGTGGGGGTAATGAAAAACTGTTTTTT. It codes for CATIGGGNEKLFF.

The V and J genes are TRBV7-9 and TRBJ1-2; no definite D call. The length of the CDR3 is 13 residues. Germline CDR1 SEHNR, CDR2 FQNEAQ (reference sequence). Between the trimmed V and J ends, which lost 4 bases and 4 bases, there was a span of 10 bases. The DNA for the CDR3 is TGTGCCAGCAGCTACAAGGGCGTCTATGGCTACACCTTC. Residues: CASSYKGVYGYTF.

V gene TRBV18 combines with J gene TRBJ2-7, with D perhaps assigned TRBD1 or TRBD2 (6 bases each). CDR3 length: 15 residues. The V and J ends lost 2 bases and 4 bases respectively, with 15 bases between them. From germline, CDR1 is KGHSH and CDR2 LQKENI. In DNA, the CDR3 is TGTGCCAGCTCACCAAAGGGGGGCGCGAGTTACGAGCAGTACTTC. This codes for CASSPKGGASYEQYF. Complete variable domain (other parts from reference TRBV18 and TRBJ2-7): NAGVMQNPRHLVRRRGQEARLRCSPMKGHSHVYWYRQLPEEGLKFMVYLQKENIIDESGMPKERFSAEFPKEGPSILRIQQVVRGDSAAYFCASSPKGGASYEQYFGPGTRLTVT.

The CDR3 region is CASSTTPLEGSYGYTF. In DNA, the CDR3 is TGTGCCAGTAGTACAACACCTCTGGAGGGTAGTTATGGCTACACCTTC. This chain connects TRBV19 to TRBJ1-2; D remains ambiguous. Deletions cut 4 bases from V and 5 bases from J, with 20 bases between. There are 16 residues in the CDR3. Germline CDR1 LNHDA, CDR2 SQIVND (reference sequence).

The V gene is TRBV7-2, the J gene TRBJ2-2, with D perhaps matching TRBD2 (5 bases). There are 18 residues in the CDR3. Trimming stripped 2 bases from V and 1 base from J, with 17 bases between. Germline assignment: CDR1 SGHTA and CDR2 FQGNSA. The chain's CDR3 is CASSLIQTSFVNTGELFF. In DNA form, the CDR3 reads TGTGCCAGCAGCTTAATCCAAACTAGTTTCGTGAACACCGGGGAGCTGTTTTTT.

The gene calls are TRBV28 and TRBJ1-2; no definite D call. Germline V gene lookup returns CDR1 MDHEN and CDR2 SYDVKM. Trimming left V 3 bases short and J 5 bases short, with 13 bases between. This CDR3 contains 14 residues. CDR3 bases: TGTGCCAGCAGTTTCGGAGCCCGGGGATATGGCTACACCTTC. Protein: CASSFGARGYGYTF.

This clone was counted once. In nucleotides, the CDR3 is TGTGCCAGCAGCCCAACCGGGACAGGGTGGAACGAGCAGTACTTC. It translates to CASSPTGTGWNEQYF. This chain joins TRBV7-9 and TRBJ2-7; 9 bases are shared with TRBD1. The junction had 10 bases not matched to a gene; V was cut back by 5 bases and J by 5 bases. This CDR3 comprises 15 residues. CDR1 SEHNR and CDR2 FQNEAQ come from the germline V gene (reference sequence). Full variable domain (remainder filled in from reference TRBV7-9 and TRBJ2-7): DTGVSQNPRHKITKRGQNVTFRCDPISEHNRLYWYRQTLGQGPEFLTYFQNEAQLEKSRLLSDRFSAERPKGSFSTLEIQRTEQGDSAMYLCASSPTGTGWNEQYFGPGTRLTVT.

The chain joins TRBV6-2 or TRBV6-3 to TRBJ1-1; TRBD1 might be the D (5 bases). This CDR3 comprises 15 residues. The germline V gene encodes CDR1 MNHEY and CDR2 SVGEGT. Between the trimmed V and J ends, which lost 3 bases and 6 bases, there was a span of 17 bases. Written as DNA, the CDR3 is TGTGCCAGCAGTTATTGGCGGGGGACCTCAGCTGAAGCTTTCTTT. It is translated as CASSYWRGTSAEAFF.

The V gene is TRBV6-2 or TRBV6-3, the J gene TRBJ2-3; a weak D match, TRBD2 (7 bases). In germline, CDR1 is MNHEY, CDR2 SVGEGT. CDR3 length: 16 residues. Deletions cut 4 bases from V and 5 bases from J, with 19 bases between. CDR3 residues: CASSFFGGGGRDTQYF. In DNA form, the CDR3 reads TGTGCCAGCAGTTTCTTTGGCGGGGGCGGGAGAGATACGCAGTATTTT.

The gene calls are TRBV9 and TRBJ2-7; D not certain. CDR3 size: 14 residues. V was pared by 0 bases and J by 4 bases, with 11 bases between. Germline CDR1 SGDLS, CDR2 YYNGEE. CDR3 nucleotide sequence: TGTGCCAGCAGCGTAGATCCAATCGAGTACGAGCAGTACTTC. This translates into CASSVDPIEYEQYF.